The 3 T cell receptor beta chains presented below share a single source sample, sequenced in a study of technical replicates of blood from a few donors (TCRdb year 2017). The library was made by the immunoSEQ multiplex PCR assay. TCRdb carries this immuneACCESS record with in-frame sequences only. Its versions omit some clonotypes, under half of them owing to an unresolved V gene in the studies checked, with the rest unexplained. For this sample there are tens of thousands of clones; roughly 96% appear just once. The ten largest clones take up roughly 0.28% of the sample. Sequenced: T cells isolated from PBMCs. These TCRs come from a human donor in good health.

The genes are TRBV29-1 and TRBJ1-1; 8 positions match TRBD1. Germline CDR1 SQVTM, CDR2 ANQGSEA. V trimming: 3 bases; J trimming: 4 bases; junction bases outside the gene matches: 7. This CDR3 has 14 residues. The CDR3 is CSVETGVIFTEAFF. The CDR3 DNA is TGCAGCGTTGAGACAGGGGTCATATTCACTGAAGCTTTCTTT.

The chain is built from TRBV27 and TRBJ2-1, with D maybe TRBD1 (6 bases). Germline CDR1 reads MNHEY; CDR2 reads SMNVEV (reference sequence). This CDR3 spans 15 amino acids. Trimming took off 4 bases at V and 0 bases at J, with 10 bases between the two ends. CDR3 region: CASSSGAPSYNEQFF. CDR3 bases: TGTGCCAGCAGTTCAGGGGCCCCCTCCTACAATGAGCAGTTCTTC.

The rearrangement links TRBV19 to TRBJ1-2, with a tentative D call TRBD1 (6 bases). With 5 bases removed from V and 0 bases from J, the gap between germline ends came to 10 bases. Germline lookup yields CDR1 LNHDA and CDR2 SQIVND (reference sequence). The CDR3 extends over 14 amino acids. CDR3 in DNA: TGTGCCAGTAGTGGAACAGGGACTAACTATGGCTACACCTTC. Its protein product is CASSGTGTNYGYTF.